Presented here are 28 T cell receptor beta chains from one specimen sequenced in a study of shared clonotypes between healthy human individuals (dated by TCRdb to the early 2020s). The library was generated by the immunoSEQ multiplex PCR assay. TCRdb provides this immuneACCESS table in a form limited to in-frame rearrangements. Some clones are lacking; in checked studies, under half of them reflect an unresolved V gene, and why the rest are absent is not known. The sample yields 1,500,000 or so clones; about 98.5% were counted once. 0.36% of the sample goes to the ten largest clones. The sample was naive CD4+ T cells sorted from blood. In light of the paper, this sample's cell subset or site label describes: CD45RA+ positively selected. These receptors came from a man aged 25-40 years in good health.

V is TRBV7-9 and J is TRBJ2-1, with D possibly matching TRBD2 (6 bases). With 3 bases removed from V and 7 bases from J, the gap between germline ends came to 10 bases. The CDR3 runs 13 residues. In germline, CDR1 is SEHNR, CDR2 FQNEAQ (reference sequence). CDR3 residues: CASSLRGTNEQFF. CDR3 nucleotide sequence: TGTGCCAGCAGCTTGCGGGGTACTAATGAGCAGTTCTTC.

Concerning this clone: In the same sample, other DNA sequences code for this CDR3. The CDR3 reads CASSLVSNEQFF. CDR3 coding DNA: TGTGCCAGCAGCTTAGTCAGTAATGAGCAGTTCTTC. The V and J genes are TRBV7-9 and TRBJ2-1; no reliable D call. Per the germline V gene, CDR1 is SEHNR and CDR2 is FQNEAQ (reference sequence). This CDR3 comprises 12 residues. Trimming took 1 base from V and 7 from J, leaving 5 bases between them.

As for this clone: This sample also contains other DNA sequences that code for the same CDR3. The rearrangement uses TRBV14 and TRBJ1-1, with D maybe TRBD1 (5 bases). The CDR3 extends over 14 amino acids. V lost 0 bases, J lost 4 bases, and 9 bases lay in between. Per germline, CDR1 SGHDN and CDR2 FVKESK. As DNA, the CDR3 is TGTGCCAGCAGCCAAGATCTGGGGGGCACTGAAGCTTTCTTT. Residues: CASSQDLGGTEAFF.

The rearrangement links TRBV7-9 to TRBJ1-2; D unclear. CDR1 is SEHNR, CDR2 FQNEAQ, per germline (reference sequence). The CDR3 length is 15 residues. V lost 1 base and J lost 7, with 16 bases in between. The CDR3, as DNA: TGTGCCAGCAGCTTAGACAGTATCTACTACGGTGGCTACACCTTC. Translating gives CASSLDSIYYGGYTF.

J is TRBJ2-4 and V is TRBV18, with 10 bases that match TRBD1. With V trimmed by 5 bases and J by 8 bases, 9 bases remained unmatched. Germline lookup yields CDR1 KGHSH and CDR2 LQKENI. The CDR3 runs to 15 residues. In DNA, the CDR3 is TGTGCCAGCTCAAATCCGGGACAGGGGATGGACATTCAGTACTTC. Its protein is CASSNPGQGMDIQYF. Full variable domain (rest looked up from reference TRBV18 and TRBJ2-4): NAGVMQNPRHLVRRRGQEARLRCSPMKGHSHVYWYRQLPEEGLKFMVYLQKENIIDESGMPKERFSAEFPKEGPSILRIQQVVRGDSAAYFCASSNPGQGMDIQYFGAGTRLSVL.

The chain links TRBV10-3 to TRBJ2-5; TRBD1 aligns across 12 bases. The germline V gene has CDR1 ENHRY and CDR2 SYGVKD. The CDR3 length is 15 residues. V gave up 6 bases and J gave up 3 bases; unmatched junction bases: 5. The CDR3: CAIRGTGGSEETQYF. Here the CDR3 DNA reads TGTGCCATCAGAGGGACAGGGGGCTCTGAAGAGACCCAGTACTTC.

The V call is TRBV5-1, the J call TRBJ2-7, with D perhaps matching TRBD2 (6 bases). Trimming stripped 4 bases from V and 0 bases from J, with 14 bases between. CDR1 and CDR2 (germline): SGHRS, YFSETQ. The CDR3 sequence is 15 residues long. CDR3 amino acids: CASSPGLGRSYEQYF. As DNA, the CDR3 is TGCGCCAGCAGCCCGGGACTGGGGCGCTCCTACGAGCAGTACTTC.

This clone was observed once. V gene TRBV28 combines with J gene TRBJ1-3; 7 bases are shared with TRBD1. J gave up 3 bases and V 6 bases, and 8 bases lay outside the gene matches. The germline V gene has CDR1 MDHEN and CDR2 SYDVKM. CDR3 length: 15 residues. The CDR3 sequence: CASSESGTVGNTIYF. The CDR3 coding sequence is TGTGCCAGCAGCGAATCCGGGACAGTTGGAAACACCATATATTTT.

CDR3: CASSGGQFNQPQHF. CDR3 nucleotides: TGTGCCAGCAGCGGGGGACAGTTCAATCAGCCCCAGCATTTT. The chain uses TRBV5-8 and TRBJ1-5, with 7 bases aligning to TRBD1. The CDR3 covers 14 residues. Trimming removed 4 bases from V and 3 bases from J; junction bases left unmatched: 4. Per the germline V gene, CDR1 is SGHTS and CDR2 is YDEGEE. The full variable domain, its missing parts supplied by reference TRBV5-8 and TRBJ1-5, is EAGVTQSPTHLIKTRGQQATLRCSPISGHTSVYWYQQALGLGLQFLLWYDEGEERNRGNFPPRFSGRQFPNYSSELNVNALELEDSALYLCASSGGQFNQPQHFGDGTRLSIL.

The V call is TRBV15, the J call TRBJ2-3; D remains ambiguous. The CDR3 is 13 amino acids. Germline CDR1 reads LNHNV; CDR2 reads YYDKDF (reference sequence). Between the trimmed V and J ends, which lost 1 base and 14 bases, there was a span of 16 bases. CDR3 loop: CATSRVKLSTGYF. DNA for the CDR3: TGTGCCACCAGCAGAGTTAAACTATCGACGGGGTATTTT.

The chain has TRBV18 and TRBJ2-3; 11 bases are shared with TRBD2. The CDR3 extends over 19 amino acids. Per the germline V gene, CDR1 is KGHSH and CDR2 is LQKENI. V shed 3 bases, J shed 5 bases, and the junction held 16 bases outside the gene matches. The CDR3 protein is CASSPDSLFLAGGKDTQYF. The CDR3 coding sequence is TGTGCCAGCTCACCCGACAGCCTTTTTCTAGCGGGAGGCAAAGATACGCAGTATTTT.

This sequence joins TRBV5-1 and TRBJ2-7; 8 nucleotides match TRBD1. CDR1 and CDR2 from the germline V gene are SGHRS and YFSETQ. The CDR3 sequence is 15 residues long. J gave up 2 bases and V 4 bases, and 8 bases lay outside the gene matches. The CDR3 protein is CASSLKSGQAYEQYF. The DNA for the CDR3 is TGCGCCAGCAGCCTCAAATCGGGACAGGCCTACGAGCAGTACTTC.

The V and J genes are TRBV7-9 and TRBJ2-2; 9 bases match TRBD1. V was clipped by 0 bases and J by 0 bases; unmatched bases: 5. Germline lookup yields CDR1 SEHNR and CDR2 FQNEAQ (reference sequence). The CDR3 spans 18 residues. CDR3 sequence: CASSLAGQGPPNTGELFF. DNA of the CDR3: TGTGCCAGCAGCTTAGCGGGACAGGGACCCCCGAACACCGGGGAGCTGTTTTTT.

This clone has only one observation. This chain links TRBV7-2 with TRBJ1-4; D not certain. The V gene's germline CDR1 is SGHTA and CDR2 FQGNSA. The V end was cut by 2 bases, the J end by 5 bases, with 12 bases between. CDR3 size: 15 residues. This chain's CDR3 is CASSLRGSLNEKLFF. Written as DNA, the CDR3 is TGTGCCAGCAGCTTAAGAGGTAGCCTAAATGAAAAACTGTTTTTT. Filled out from reference TRBV7-2 and TRBJ1-4, the complete variable domain reads GAGVSQSPSNKVTEKGKDVELRCDPISGHTALYWYRQSLGQGLEFLIYFQGNSAPDKSGLPSDRFSAERTGGSVSTLTIQRTQQEDSAVYLCASSLRGSLNEKLFFGSGTQLSVL.

V gene TRBV5-4 combines with J gene TRBJ2-3; 8 nucleotides align to TRBD2. The CDR3 is 19 amino acids. Trimming at V came to 0 bases and at J to 0 bases, leaving 12 bases not matched to a gene. Germline CDR1 reads SGHNT; CDR2 reads YYREEE (reference sequence). The CDR3 protein is CASSLGGLLSSGSTDTQYF. The CDR3 region has the DNA TGTGCCAGCAGCTTGGGGGGGCTTCTTTCTAGCGGGAGCACAGATACGCAGTATTTT.

This chain connects TRBV11-2 to TRBJ1-3; no firm D call. Per germline, CDR1 SGHAT and CDR2 FQNNGV. The CDR3 has 15 amino acids. Trimming took off 5 bases at V and 0 bases at J, with 11 bases between the two ends. CDR3 in DNA: TGTGCCAGCAGCCCTCGATCCAGCTCTGGAAACACCATATATTTT. Encoded protein: CASSPRSSSGNTIYF.

This clone appeared a single time. The chain is built from TRBV27 and TRBJ1-2; 8 bases line up with TRBD1. The germline CDR1 and CDR2 sequences are MNHEY and SMNVEV (reference sequence). The length of the CDR3 is 15 residues. V was pared by 5 bases and J by 4 bases, with 9 bases of the junction left unmatched. CDR3 amino acids: CASSPATGEGYGYTF. The CDR3 coding sequence is TGTGCCAGCAGTCCAGCGACAGGGGAGGGCTATGGCTACACCTTC.

The rearrangement uses TRBV5-6 and TRBJ2-3, with 8 bases lining up with TRBD2. The J segment lost 2 bases and the V segment lost 0 bases, leaving 2 bases of the junction unmatched. CDR3 size: 15 residues. CDR1 is SGHDT and CDR2 is YYEEEE in the germline V gene. CDR3 coding DNA: TGTGCCAGCAGCTTGGAGCGGGGGACCACAGATACGCAGTATTTT. This gives the protein CASSLERGTTDTQYF. The variable domain in full, completed from reference TRBV5-6 and TRBJ2-3, reads DAGVTQSPTHLIKTRGQQVTLRCSPKSGHDTVSWYQQALGQGPQFIFQYYEEEERQRGNFPDRFSGHQFPNYSSELNVNALLLGDSALYLCASSLERGTTDTQYFGPGTRLTVL.

V usage is TRBV18 and J usage is TRBJ2-3; D is ambiguous. There are 13 residues in the CDR3. Germline lookup yields CDR1 KGHSH and CDR2 LQKENI. The V end was cut by 2 bases, the J end by 4 bases, with 7 bases between. The DNA of the CDR3 is TGTGCCAGCTCACCAGGTTTTTCAGATACGCAGTATTTT. Translating it yields CASSPGFSDTQYF.

The rearrangement uses TRBV11-2 and TRBJ2-7, with a weak D call TRBD1 (5 bases). The CDR3 length is 17 residues. CDR1 SGHAT and CDR2 FQNNGV come from the germline V gene. V lost 4 bases and J lost 3, with 22 bases in between. CDR3 in amino acids: CASSSAPVRANFYEQYF. The CDR3 DNA reads TGTGCCAGCAGCTCCGCCCCCGTCAGGGCGAACTTCTACGAGCAGTACTTC. The entire variable domain, with the rest obtained from reference TRBV11-2 and TRBJ2-7, is as follows: EAGVAQSPRYKIIEKRQSVAFWCNPISGHATLYWYQQILGQGPKLLIQFQNNGVVDDSQLPKDRFSAERLKGVDSTLKIQPAKLEDSAVYLCASSSAPVRANFYEQYFGPGTRLTVT.

In the case of this clone: The same CDR3 can be traced to other DNA sequences in this sample. V usage is TRBV5-1 and J usage is TRBJ1-1; D not resolved. The CDR3 contains 14 residues. From germline, CDR1 is SGHRS and CDR2 YFSETQ. The V end lost 4 bases, the J end lost 0 bases, and 10 bases lay between the germline ends. CDR3 in amino acids: CASSLDGLNTEAFF. The CDR3 DNA reads TGCGCCAGCAGCCTCGACGGGCTGAACACTGAAGCTTTCTTT.

The chain is built from TRBV11-2 and TRBJ2-7; no reliable D call. Per germline, CDR1 SGHAT and CDR2 FQNNGV. This CDR3 is built from 12 residues. Deletions cut 5 bases from V and 13 bases from J, with 18 bases between. The CDR3 loop reads CASSPGVTKEYF. In DNA form, the CDR3 reads TGTGCCAGCAGCCCCGGTGTAACGAAGGAATACTTC.

This clone was found once. The chain has TRBV9 and TRBJ2-3; 9 bases agree with TRBD2. The length of the CDR3 is 18 residues. With V trimmed by 4 bases and J by 1 base, 13 bases remained unmatched. Germline V gene sequence: CDR1 SGDLS, CDR2 YYNGEE. CDR3 loop: CASSPEGSGSPRTDTQYF. The CDR3 bases are TGTGCCAGCAGCCCAGAAGGTAGCGGGAGTCCCCGCACAGATACGCAGTATTTT.

This sequence joins TRBV7-2 and TRBJ2-3, with 11 positions matching TRBD2. This CDR3 is built from 17 residues. Looked up from germline, CDR1 is SGHTA and CDR2 is FQGNSA. V shed 8 bases, J shed 2 bases, and the junction held 12 bases outside the gene matches. CDR3 amino acids: CASSLTGTSGNTDTQYF. The CDR3 DNA reads TGTGCCAGCTCCCTCACTGGGACTAGCGGAAACACAGATACGCAGTATTTT.

V is TRBV7-2 and J is TRBJ2-7, with D uncertain. Germline CDR1 and CDR2: SGHTA and FQGNSA. The CDR3 totals 14 residues. V was trimmed by 1 base and J by 2 bases, leaving 9 bases between them. CDR3: CASSLGLVPYEQYF. CDR3 DNA: TGTGCCAGCAGCTTAGGGCTAGTTCCCTACGAGCAGTACTTC.

This sequence joins TRBV7-9 and TRBJ2-2, with TRBD1 matching 9 bases. V dropped 6 bases and J dropped 6; count of bases not matched to a gene: 11. The V gene's germline CDR1 is SEHNR and CDR2 FQNEAQ (reference sequence). The CDR3 sequence is 16 residues long. The CDR3 reads CASSQGQGNVAGELFF. CDR3 coding DNA: TGTGCCAGCAGTCAAGGACAGGGGAATGTTGCCGGGGAGCTGTTTTTT.

The chain has TRBV11-2 and TRBJ2-6; 9 bases are shared with TRBD1. The V gene's germline CDR1 is SGHAT and CDR2 FQNNGV. With 5 bases clipped from V and 2 bases from J, the junction kept 7 bases outside the gene matches. The CDR3 extends over 17 amino acids. In nucleotides, the CDR3 is TGTGCCAGCAGCACCGGGACAGGGTTTCCTGGGGCCAACGTCCTGACTTTC. Amino acid sequence: CASSTGTGFPGANVLTF.

This chain uses TRBV16 with TRBJ2-2, with unresolved D. The germline gives CDR1 KGHSY, CDR2 FQNENV. V lost 4 bases and J 2 bases, leaving 14 bases between the germline ends. CDR3 size: 16 residues. This chain's CDR3 is CASSPRASKNTGELFF. CDR3 sequence (DNA): TGTGCCAGCAGCCCCCGGGCCTCCAAAAACACCGGGGAGCTGTTTTTT.